This paragraph covers one TCR beta chain sequence. Its specificity is not known. The junction and the germline gene differ at one end; a read error may be behind it. Looked up from germline, CDR1 is SEHNR and CDR2 is FQNEAQ (reference sequence). The CDR3 loop spans 13 amino acids. The data were obtained in a study of post-analysis software for immune sequencing data. Study-wide results and limits: In patients, TRBV5-6, TRBV5-1 and TRBV20-1 belonged to several TRBV segments found more frequently than in controls.

Built from TCR beta cDNA, the libraries had unique molecular identifiers in them. MiXCR, applied by TCRdb to the PCR reads, yields one record per CDR3 protein. The data contain more than 500,000 distinct CDR3 sequences, 30% to 40% of them singletons. The receptor's source is a girl aged 2-17 years with multiple sclerosis. The sample taken for sequencing was blood. The chain combines TRBV7-9 with TRBJ2-1; unclear D gene. CDR3 sequence reads: CASGLEISNEQFF. CDR3 coding DNA: TGTGCCAGCGGCTTAGAGATTTCCAATGAGCAGTTCTTC.